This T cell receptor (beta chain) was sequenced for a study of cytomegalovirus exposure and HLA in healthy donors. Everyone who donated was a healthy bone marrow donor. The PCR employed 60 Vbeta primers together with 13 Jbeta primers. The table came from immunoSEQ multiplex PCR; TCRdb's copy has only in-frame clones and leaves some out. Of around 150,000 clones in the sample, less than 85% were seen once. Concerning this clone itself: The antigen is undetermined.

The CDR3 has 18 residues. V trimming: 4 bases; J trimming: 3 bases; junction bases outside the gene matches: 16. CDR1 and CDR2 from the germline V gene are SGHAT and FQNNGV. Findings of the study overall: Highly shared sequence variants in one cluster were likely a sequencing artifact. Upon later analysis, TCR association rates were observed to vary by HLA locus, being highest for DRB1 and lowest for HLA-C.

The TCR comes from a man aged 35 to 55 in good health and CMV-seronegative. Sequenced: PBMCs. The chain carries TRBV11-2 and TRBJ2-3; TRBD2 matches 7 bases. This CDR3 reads CASSWGGVVISLTDTQYF. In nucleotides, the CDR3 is TGTGCCAGCAGCTGGGGGGGGGTTGTTATATCGCTAACAGATACGCAGTATTTT. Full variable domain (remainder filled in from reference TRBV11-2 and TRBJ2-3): EAGVAQSPRYKIIEKRQSVAFWCNPISGHATLYWYQQILGQGPKLLIQFQNNGVVDDSQLPKDRFSAERLKGVDSTLKIQPAKLEDSAVYLCASSWGGVVISLTDTQYFGPGTRLTVL.